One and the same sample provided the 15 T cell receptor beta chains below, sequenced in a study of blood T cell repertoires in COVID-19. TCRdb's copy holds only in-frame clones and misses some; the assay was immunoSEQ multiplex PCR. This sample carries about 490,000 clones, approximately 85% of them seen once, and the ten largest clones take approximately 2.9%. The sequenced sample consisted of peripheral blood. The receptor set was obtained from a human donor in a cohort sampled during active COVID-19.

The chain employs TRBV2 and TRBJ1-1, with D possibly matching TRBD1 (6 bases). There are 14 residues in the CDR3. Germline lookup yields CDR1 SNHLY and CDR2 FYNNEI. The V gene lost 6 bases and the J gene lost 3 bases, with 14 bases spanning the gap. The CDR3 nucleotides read TGTGCCAGCAGGGAACAGGGCCGGGACACTGAAGCTTTCTTT. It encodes CASREQGRDTEAFF.

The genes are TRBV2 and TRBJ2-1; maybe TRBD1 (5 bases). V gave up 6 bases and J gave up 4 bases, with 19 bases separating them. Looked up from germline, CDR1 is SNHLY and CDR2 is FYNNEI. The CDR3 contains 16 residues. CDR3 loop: CASREKIGAVYNEQFF. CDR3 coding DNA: TGTGCCAGCAGGGAAAAGATAGGGGCGGTATACAATGAGCAGTTCTTC.

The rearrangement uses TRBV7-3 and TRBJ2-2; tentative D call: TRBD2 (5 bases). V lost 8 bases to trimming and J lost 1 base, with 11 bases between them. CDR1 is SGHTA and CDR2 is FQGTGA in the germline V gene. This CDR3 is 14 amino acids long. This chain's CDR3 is CASGEGVNTGELFF. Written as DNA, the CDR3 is TGTGCCAGCGGTGAGGGAGTGAACACCGGGGAGCTGTTTTTT.

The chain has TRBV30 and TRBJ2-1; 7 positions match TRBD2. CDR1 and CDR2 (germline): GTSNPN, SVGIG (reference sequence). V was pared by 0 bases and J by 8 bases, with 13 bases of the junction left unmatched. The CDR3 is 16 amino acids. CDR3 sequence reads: CAWSVGSLADAHEQFF. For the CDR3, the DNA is TGTGCCTGGAGTGTAGGGAGTCTAGCGGATGCCCATGAGCAGTTCTTC.

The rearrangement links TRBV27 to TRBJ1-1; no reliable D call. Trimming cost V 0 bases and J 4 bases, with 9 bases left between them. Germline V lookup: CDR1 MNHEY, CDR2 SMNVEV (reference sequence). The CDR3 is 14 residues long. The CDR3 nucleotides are TGTGCCAGCAGTTTATCCGGGTTGTTCACTGAAGCTTTCTTT. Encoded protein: CASSLSGLFTEAFF.

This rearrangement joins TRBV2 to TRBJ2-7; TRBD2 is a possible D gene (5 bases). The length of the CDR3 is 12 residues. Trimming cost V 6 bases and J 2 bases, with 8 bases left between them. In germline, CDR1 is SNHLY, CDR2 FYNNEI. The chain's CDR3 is CASSGIPYEQYF. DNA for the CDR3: TGTGCCAGCAGCGGGATCCCCTACGAGCAGTACTTC.

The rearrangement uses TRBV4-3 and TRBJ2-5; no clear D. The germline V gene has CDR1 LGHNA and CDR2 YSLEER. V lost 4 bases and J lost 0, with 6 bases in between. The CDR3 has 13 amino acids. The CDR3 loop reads CASSRGDQETQYF. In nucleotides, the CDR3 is TGCGCCAGCAGCCGTGGAGACCAAGAGACCCAGTACTTC.

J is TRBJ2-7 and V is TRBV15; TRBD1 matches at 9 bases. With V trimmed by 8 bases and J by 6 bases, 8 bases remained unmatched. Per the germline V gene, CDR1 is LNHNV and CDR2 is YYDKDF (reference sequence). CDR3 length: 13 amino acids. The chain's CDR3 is CATAGTGTGEQYF. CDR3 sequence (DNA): TGTGCCACCGCCGGGACAGGGACAGGCGAGCAGTACTTC. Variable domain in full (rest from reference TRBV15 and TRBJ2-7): DAMVIQNPRYQVTQFGKPVTLSCSQTLNHNVMYWYQQKSSQAPKLLFHYYDKDFNNEADTPDNFQSRRPNTSFCFLDIRSPGLGDTAMYLCATAGTGTGEQYFGPGTRLTVT.

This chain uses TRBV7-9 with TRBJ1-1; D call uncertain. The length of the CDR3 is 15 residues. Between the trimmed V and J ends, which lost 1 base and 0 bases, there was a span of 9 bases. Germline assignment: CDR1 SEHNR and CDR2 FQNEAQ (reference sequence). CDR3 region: CASSLDPDMNTEAFF. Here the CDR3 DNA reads TGTGCCAGCAGCTTAGATCCAGACATGAACACTGAAGCTTTCTTT.

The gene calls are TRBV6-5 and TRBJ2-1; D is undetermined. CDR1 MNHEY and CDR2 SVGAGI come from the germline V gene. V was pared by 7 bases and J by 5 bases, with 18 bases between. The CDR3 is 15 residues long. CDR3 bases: TGTGCCAGCAATCGGCCCGCTGGCCGGGACAATGAGCAGTTCTTC. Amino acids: CASNRPAGRDNEQFF.

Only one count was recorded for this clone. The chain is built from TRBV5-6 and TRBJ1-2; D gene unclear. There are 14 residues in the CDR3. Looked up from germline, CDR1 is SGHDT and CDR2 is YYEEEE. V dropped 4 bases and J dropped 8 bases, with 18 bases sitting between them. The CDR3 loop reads CASSRVGSTPGYTF. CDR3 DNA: TGTGCCAGCAGCAGGGTAGGGAGTACCCCAGGCTACACCTTC.

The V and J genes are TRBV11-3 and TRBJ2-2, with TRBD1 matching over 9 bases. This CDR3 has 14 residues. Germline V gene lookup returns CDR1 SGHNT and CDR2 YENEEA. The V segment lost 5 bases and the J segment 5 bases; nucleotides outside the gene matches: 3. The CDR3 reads CASSLDRGTGELFF. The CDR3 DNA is TGTGCCAGCAGCCTCGACAGGGGGACCGGGGAGCTGTTTTTT.

CDR3 bases: TGTGCCAGCTCAGACCTAACAGGGGACTACACCTTC. This encodes CASSDLTGDYTF. The chain is built from TRBV18 and TRBJ1-2, with TRBD1 identical over 7 bases. This CDR3 spans 12 amino acids. Germline assignment: CDR1 KGHSH and CDR2 LQKENI. V shed 5 bases and J 10 bases; nucleotides not matched to a gene: 7.

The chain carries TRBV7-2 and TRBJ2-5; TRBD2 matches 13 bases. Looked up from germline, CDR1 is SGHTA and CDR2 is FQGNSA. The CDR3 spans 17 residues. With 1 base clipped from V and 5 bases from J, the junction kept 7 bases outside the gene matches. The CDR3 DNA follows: TGTGCCAGCAGCTTAGTAACTAGCGGGAGGGCGGAGGAGACCCAGTACTTC. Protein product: CASSLVTSGRAEETQYF.

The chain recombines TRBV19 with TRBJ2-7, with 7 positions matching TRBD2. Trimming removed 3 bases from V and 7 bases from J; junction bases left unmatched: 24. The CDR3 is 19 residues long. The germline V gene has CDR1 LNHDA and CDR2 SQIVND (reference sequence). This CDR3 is CASSIRGFSTGGGAFEQYF. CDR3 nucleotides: TGTGCCAGTAGTATTCGGGGGTTCTCTACGGGAGGAGGCGCGTTTGAGCAGTACTTC.